These T cell receptor beta chains were read from a single sample in a study of blood T cells in healthy people across ages. TCRdb used MiXCR to reprocess the 5' RACE reads, holding one entry per CDR3 protein. The sample gives about 640,000 distinct CDR3 sequences, approximately 50% of which show up once; roughly 34% is in the top ten. The specimen sequenced was blood. Receptors originate from a man aged 60 to 75 in good health. Each CDR3 is given with its conserved first and last residue. A D gene is named only where the DNA matches it firmly. A clone size is listed for some rows: how often the clone was seen (once, few, many), or a class if it is expanded.

17,TRBD2,TRBJ2-7,-,TRBV7-2,CASSTPRGTSGSYEQYF,TGTGCCAGCAGCACACCTAGAGGGACTAGCGGCTCCTACGAGCAGTACTTC
15,TRBD2,TRBJ2-1,-,TRBV18,CASSPLAGDNNEQFF,TGTGCCAGCTCACCACTAGCGGGGGACAACAATGAGCAGTTCTTC
13,-,TRBJ2-7,-,TRBV12-3/TRBV12-4,CAGSSQGRGEQYF,TGTGCCGGCAGTTCGCAGGGGCGAGGCGAGCAGTACTTC
12,-,TRBJ1-2,-,TRBV20-1,CSATLFNYGYTF,TGCAGTGCTACGCTCTTTAACTATGGCTACACCTTC
15,TRBD2,TRBJ2-5,once,TRBV4-1,CASSQGSGGQETQYF,TGCGCCAGCAGCCAAGGTAGCGGGGGCCAAGAGACCCAGTACTTC
14,-,TRBJ2-7,-,TRBV28,CASSQRNSAYEQYF,TGTGCCAGCAGCCAAAGGAACAGCGCCTACGAGCAGTACTTC
14,-,TRBJ1-1,-,TRBV20-1,CSARPTGKNTEAFF,TGCAGTGCTAGACCAACAGGGAAGAACACTGAAGCTTTCTTT
15,TRBD1,TRBJ2-1,-,TRBV2,CASLFRDRSYNEQFF,TGTGCCAGCCTCTTCCGGGACAGGTCCTACAATGAGCAGTTCTTC
15,-,TRBJ2-1,-,TRBV6-1,CASSGATSSYNEQFF,TGTGCCAGCAGTGGGGCGACAAGCTCCTACAATGAGCAGTTCTTC
14,-,TRBJ2-2,-,TRBV11-2,CASARGPSGGELFF,TGTGCTAGCGCACGGGGGCCTTCAGGCGGGGAGCTGTTTTTT
14,TRBD1,TRBJ1-2,-,TRBV5-1,CASSPTTGGHGYTF,TGCGCCAGCAGCCCCACAACAGGGGGCCATGGCTACACCTTC
14,TRBD2,TRBJ2-3,-,TRBV20-1,CSAKLAFRTDTQYF,TGCAGTGCAAAACTAGCGTTCCGCACAGATACGCAGTATTTT
17,TRBD1,TRBJ2-1,-,TRBV28,CASNARTGRSTYNEQFF,TGTGCCAGCAACGCCAGGACAGGGAGGTCGACCTACAATGAGCAGTTCTTC
11,TRBD1,TRBJ2-1,-,TRBV20-1,CSWDSYNEQFF,TGCAGTTGGGACAGCTACAATGAGCAGTTCTTC
13,-,TRBJ1-1,-,TRBV27,CASSPREGDEAFF,TGTGCCAGCAGTCCCCGTGAGGGGGACGAAGCTTTCTTT
16,TRBD2,TRBJ2-3,-,TRBV10-2,CASRRPSGGAEDTQYF,TGCGCCAGCAGAAGACCTAGCGGGGGGGCAGAAGATACGCAGTATTTT
14,-,TRBJ2-7,-,TRBV29-1,CSVRREDGSYEQYF,TGCAGCGTTAGGAGAGAGGACGGGTCCTACGAGCAGTACTTC
14,-,TRBJ2-5,-,TRBV3-1,CASSRPQVGETQYF,TGTGCCAGCAGCCGACCCCAGGTCGGGGAGACCCAGTACTTC
14,TRBD1,TRBJ2-7,-,TRBV5-1,CASSWDRGFDEQYF,TGCGCCAGCAGCTGGGACAGGGGATTCGACGAGCAGTACTTC
14,-,TRBJ2-3,few,TRBV7-2,CASSSRPSADTQYF,TGTGCCAGCAGCTCCCGCCCGTCAGCCGATACGCAGTATTTT
15,-,TRBJ1-5,-,TRBV19,CASIWDLGIQQPQHF,TGTGCCAGTATCTGGGACCTTGGGATCCAACAGCCCCAGCATTTT
16,TRBD1,TRBJ1-2,few,TRBV6-5,CASSYLLGQGAAGYTF,TGTGCCAGCAGTTACTTGCTGGGACAGGGGGCTGCTGGCTACACCTTC
14,-,TRBJ2-2,-,TRBV3-1,CASSQERQGGELFF,TGTGCCAGCAGCCAAGAGCGCCAAGGCGGGGAGCTGTTTTTT
11,-,TRBJ2-7,-,TRBV12-3/TRBV12-4,CASSVYYEQYF,TGTGCCAGCAGTGTTTACTACGAGCAGTACTTC
14,TRBD2,TRBJ2-5,few,TRBV11-2,CASSSPGGWETQYF,TGTGCCAGCAGCTCCCCGGGGGGATGGGAGACCCAGTACTTC
13,-,TRBJ1-6,-,TRBV2,CASSEENSSPLHF,TGTGCCAGCAGTGAAGAAAACTCGTCACCCCTCCACTTT
14,TRBD1,TRBJ2-7,few,TRBV20-1,CSAFTGTGVDEQYF,TGCAGTGCTTTCACCGGGACAGGGGTCGACGAGCAGTACTTC
16,-,TRBJ1-6,-,TRBV28,CASERLAGRRGSPLHF,TGTGCCAGTGAAAGGTTGGCAGGGCGAAGGGGTTCACCCCTCCACTTT
14,-,TRBJ2-5,-,TRBV24-1,CATSDTGNQETQYF,TGTGCCACCAGTGATACAGGAAACCAAGAGACCCAGTACTTC
16,-,TRBJ1-5,-,TRBV20-1,CSARVGGPRGNQPQHF,TGCAGTGCTAGAGTCGGGGGTCCTAGGGGCAATCAGCCCCAGCATTTT
14,TRBD2,TRBJ2-5,-,TRBV4-2,CASSRGLGGETQYF,TGTGCCAGCAGCCGCGGACTAGGAGGAGAGACCCAGTACTTC
15,-,TRBJ2-3,few,TRBV3-1,CASSQVLSSTDTQYF,TGTGCCAGCAGCCAAGTTCTGTCTAGCACAGATACGCAGTATTTT
14,-,TRBJ1-1,few,TRBV3-1,CASRNQGLNTEAFF,TGTGCCAGCCGGAACCAGGGCCTGAACACTGAAGCTTTCTTT
11,-,TRBJ1-1,-,TRBV20-1,CSARGWRFAFF,TGCAGTGCTAGAGGTTGGCGGTTTGCTTTCTTT
15,-,TRBJ1-4,few,TRBV2,CASSGGPATNEKLFF,TGTGCCAGCAGTGGAGGGCCAGCAACTAATGAAAAACTGTTTTTT
16,-,TRBJ2-1,many,TRBV13,CASIYTLSSGGGEQFF,TGTGCCAGCATTTACACCCTGTCATCTGGGGGTGGGGAGCAGTTCTTC
13,-,TRBJ1-1,-,TRBV20-1,CSACQWAPTEAFF,TGCAGTGCCTGCCAATGGGCCCCCACTGAAGCTTTCTTT